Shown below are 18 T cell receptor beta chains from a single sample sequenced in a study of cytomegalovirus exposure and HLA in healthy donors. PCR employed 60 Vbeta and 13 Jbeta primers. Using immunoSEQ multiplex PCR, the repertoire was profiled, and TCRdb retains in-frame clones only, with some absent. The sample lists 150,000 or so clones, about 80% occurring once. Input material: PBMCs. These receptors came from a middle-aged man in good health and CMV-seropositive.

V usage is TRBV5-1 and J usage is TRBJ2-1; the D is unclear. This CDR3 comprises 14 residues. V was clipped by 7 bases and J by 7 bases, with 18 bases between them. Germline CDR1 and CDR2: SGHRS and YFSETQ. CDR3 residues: CASLVQPSANEQFF. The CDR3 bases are TGCGCCAGCTTGGTCCAGCCCTCAGCGAATGAGCAGTTCTTC.

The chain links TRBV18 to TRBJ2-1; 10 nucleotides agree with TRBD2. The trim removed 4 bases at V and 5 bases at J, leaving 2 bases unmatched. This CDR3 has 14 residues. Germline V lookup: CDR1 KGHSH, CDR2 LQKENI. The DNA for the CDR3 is TGTGCCAGCTCACTAGCGGGAGGCGACAATGAGCAGTTCTTC. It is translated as CASSLAGGDNEQFF.

The DNA for the CDR3 is TGTGCCAGCAGTTTAGGCTCCGCCTACGAGCAGTACTTC. Protein sequence: CASSLGSAYEQYF. The chain combines TRBV28 with TRBJ2-7, with D unclear. V dropped 2 bases and J dropped 2 bases, with 7 bases sitting between them. Per the germline V gene, CDR1 is MDHEN and CDR2 is SYDVKM. The CDR3 runs 13 residues.

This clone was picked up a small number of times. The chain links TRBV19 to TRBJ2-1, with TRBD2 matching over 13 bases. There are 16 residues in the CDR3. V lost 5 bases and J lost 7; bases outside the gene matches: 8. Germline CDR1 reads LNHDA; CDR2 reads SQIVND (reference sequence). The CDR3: CASSALLAGGLNEQFF. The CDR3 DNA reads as TGTGCCAGTAGTGCCTTACTAGCGGGAGGGCTGAATGAGCAGTTCTTC.

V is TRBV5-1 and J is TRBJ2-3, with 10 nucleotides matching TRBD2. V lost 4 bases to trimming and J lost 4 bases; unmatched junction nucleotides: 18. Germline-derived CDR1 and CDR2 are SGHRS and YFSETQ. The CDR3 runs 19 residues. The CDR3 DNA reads TGCGCCAGCAGCCACGGGGCTAGCGGGAGATCGGGGTTCGCAGATACGCAGTATTTT. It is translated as CASSHGASGRSGFADTQYF.

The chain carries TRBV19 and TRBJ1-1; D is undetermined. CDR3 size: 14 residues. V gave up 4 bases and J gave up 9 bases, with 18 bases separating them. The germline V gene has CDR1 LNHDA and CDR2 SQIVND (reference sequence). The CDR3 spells CASSTTSRPVQAFF. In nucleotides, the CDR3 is TGTGCCAGTAGTACGACATCAAGGCCTGTTCAAGCTTTCTTT.

CDR3 sequence reads: CASSVDAGGPREQYF. The CDR3 region has the DNA TGTGCCAGCAGCGTAGATGCGGGAGGGCCGAGGGAGCAGTACTTC. The gene calls are TRBV9 and TRBJ2-7; 9 bases agree with TRBD2. The CDR3 covers 15 residues. Germline lookup yields CDR1 SGDLS and CDR2 YYNGEE. With 0 bases clipped from V and 7 bases from J, the junction kept 8 bases outside the gene matches.

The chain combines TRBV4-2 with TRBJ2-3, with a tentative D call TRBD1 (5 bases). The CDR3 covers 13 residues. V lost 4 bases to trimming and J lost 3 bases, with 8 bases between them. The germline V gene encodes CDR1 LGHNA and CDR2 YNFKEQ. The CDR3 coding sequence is TGTGCCAGCAGCCCCGACAGTACAGATACGCAGTATTTT. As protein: CASSPDSTDTQYF.

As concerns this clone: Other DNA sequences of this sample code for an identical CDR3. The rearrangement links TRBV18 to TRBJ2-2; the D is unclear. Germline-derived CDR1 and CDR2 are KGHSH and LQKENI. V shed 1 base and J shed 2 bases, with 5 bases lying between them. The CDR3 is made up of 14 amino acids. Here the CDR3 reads CASSPLVNTGELFF. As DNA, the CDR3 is TGTGCCAGCTCACCACTAGTTAACACCGGGGAGCTGTTTTTT.

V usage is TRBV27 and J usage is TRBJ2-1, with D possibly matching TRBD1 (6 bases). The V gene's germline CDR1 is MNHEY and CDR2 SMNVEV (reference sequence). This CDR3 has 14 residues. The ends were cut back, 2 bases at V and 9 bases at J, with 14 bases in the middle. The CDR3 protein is CASSLRQAGGEQFF. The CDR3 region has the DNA TGTGCCAGCAGTTTAAGACAGGCGGGCGGTGAGCAGTTCTTC.

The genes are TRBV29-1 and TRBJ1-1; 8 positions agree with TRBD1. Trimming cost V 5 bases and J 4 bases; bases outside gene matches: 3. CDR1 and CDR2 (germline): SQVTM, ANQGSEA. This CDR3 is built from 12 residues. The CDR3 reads CSVFTGGTEAFF. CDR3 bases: TGCAGCGTTTTCACAGGGGGCACTGAAGCTTTCTTT.

The CDR3 protein is CASSLVAGGIGETQYF. Here the CDR3 DNA reads TGTGCCAGCAGTTTAGTAGCGGGAGGCATCGGGGAGACCCAGTACTTC. The chain recombines TRBV6-5 with TRBJ2-5; 10 bases are a match to TRBD2. This CDR3 is 16 amino acids long. Germline trimming cut 4 bases from V and 5 bases from J; bases unmatched to any gene: 10. The germline gives CDR1 MNHEY, CDR2 SVGAGI.

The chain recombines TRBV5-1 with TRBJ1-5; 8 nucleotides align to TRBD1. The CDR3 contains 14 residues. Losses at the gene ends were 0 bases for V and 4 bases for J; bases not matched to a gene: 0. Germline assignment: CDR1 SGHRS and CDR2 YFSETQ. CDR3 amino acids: CASSLGDRNQPQHF. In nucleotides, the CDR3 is TGCGCCAGCAGCTTGGGGGACAGGAATCAGCCCCAGCATTTT.

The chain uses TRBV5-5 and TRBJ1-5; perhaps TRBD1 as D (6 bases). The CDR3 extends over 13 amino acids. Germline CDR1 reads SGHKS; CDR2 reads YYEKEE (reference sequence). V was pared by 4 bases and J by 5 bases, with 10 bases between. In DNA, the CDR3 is TGTGCCAGCAGCCCAGGGGAGTATCAGCCCCAGCATTTT. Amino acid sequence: CASSPGEYQPQHF. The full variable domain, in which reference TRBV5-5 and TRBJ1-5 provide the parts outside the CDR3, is DAGVTQSPTHLIKTRGQQVTLRCSPISGHKSVSWYQQVLGQGPQFIFQYYEKEERGRGNFPDRFSARQFPNYSSELNVNALLLGDSALYLCASSPGEYQPQHFGDGTRLSIL.

The CDR3 protein is CASSLDLRTSGSGAYEQYF. CDR3 nucleotide sequence: TGCGCCAGCAGCCTCGACCTTAGGACTAGCGGGAGTGGGGCCTACGAGCAGTACTTC. V and J are TRBV5-1 and TRBJ2-7; 13 bases fit TRBD2. V lost 4 bases and J lost 2; bases outside the gene matches: 15. The CDR3 runs 19 residues. CDR1 is SGHRS, CDR2 YFSETQ, per germline.

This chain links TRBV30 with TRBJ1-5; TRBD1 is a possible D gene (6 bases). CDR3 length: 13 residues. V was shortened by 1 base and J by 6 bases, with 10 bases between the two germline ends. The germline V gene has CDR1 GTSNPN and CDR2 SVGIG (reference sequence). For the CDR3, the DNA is TGTGCCTGGAGTGGGGCAGGGGTTCAGCCCCAGCATTTT. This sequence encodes CAWSGAGVQPQHF.

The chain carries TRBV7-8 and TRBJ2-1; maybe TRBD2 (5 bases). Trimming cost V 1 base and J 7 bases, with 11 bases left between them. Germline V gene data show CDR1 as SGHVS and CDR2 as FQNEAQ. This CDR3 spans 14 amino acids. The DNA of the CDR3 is TGTGCCAGCAGCTTAGACGAGGGTAAGAATGAGCAGTTCTTC. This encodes CASSLDEGKNEQFF.

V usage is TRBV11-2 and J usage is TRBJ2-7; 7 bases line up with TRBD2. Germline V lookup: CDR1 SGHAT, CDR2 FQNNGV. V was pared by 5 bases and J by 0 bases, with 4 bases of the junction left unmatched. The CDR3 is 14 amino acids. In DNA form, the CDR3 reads TGTGCCAGCAGCCCCATAGCGGGCTCCTACGAGCAGTACTTC. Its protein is CASSPIAGSYEQYF.